Listed below are T cell receptor beta chains from one sample, sequenced in a study of human T cells and chemical hapten exposure. MiXCR, applied by TCRdb to the RACE reads, yields one record per CDR3 protein. The repertoire has 79,000 or so distinct CDR3 sequences, over 9% of them found once; the top ten carry around 1.5%. Specimen: whole blood, collected in connection with sensitization to the hapten diphenylcyclopropenone (DPC). The receptors shown here come from a woman between 50 and 59 years old with alopecia areata. Some clones in this sample may be carry-over from other donors' samples. Both conserved end residues are part of each CDR3. The D gene is left open where the match is weak. Clone size, where shown, is once, few, many, or a class for clones that have expanded.

many | NA | TRBJ2-5 | TRBV7-2 | TGTGCCAGCAGCTTAGGGACTCCCGGCCCGGTTTACTTC | CASSLGTPGPVYF
many | NA | TRBJ2-1 | TRBV3-1 | TGTGCCAGCAGCCAAGATAGAGGGGAGGTACGAAATGAGCAGTTCTTC | CASSQDRGEVRNEQFF
NA | TRBD2 | TRBJ2-7 | TRBV29-1 | TGCAGCGTCCAGTCCGGGACTAGCGGCCGGACCTACGAGCAGTACTTC | CSVQSGTSGRTYEQYF
few | NA | TRBJ2-6 | TRBV6-2/TRBV6-3 | TGTGCCAGCAGTACCCCGACGGGCTCTGGGGCCAACGTCCTGACTTTC | CASSTPTGSGANVLTF
once | TRBD2 | TRBJ2-7 | TRBV29-1 | TGCAGCGTTGCGGGACTAGCGTACGAGCAGTACTTC | CSVAGLAYEQYF
NA | NA | TRBJ2-7 | TRBV28 | TGTGCCAGCAGTTTGGAGGGGGGGAATTTGGCCTACGAGCAGTACTTC | CASSLEGGNLAYEQYF
NA | TRBD2 | TRBJ2-3 | TRBV9 | TGTGCCAGCAGCCCTAGCGGGAGGGCCTGGAGTGGCACAGATACGCAGTATTTT | CASSPSGRAWSGTDTQYF
many | NA | TRBJ2-2 | TRBV12-3/TRBV12-4 | TGTGCCAGCAGTTTGACAGTTGGCGGGGAGCTGTTTTTT | CASSLTVGGELFF
NA | NA | TRBJ2-4 | TRBV9 | TGTGCCAGCAGCGGAGCGGACCTAAACATTCAGTACTTC | CASSGADLNIQYF
few | NA | TRBJ2-3 | TRBV11-2 | TGTGCCAGCAGCTTAGATTCCCACGGAGATACGCAGTATTTT | CASSLDSHGDTQYF
few | NA | TRBJ2-2 | TRBV3-1 | TGTGCCAGCAGCCCCCAGGGCTGGAACACCGGGGAGCTGTTTTTT | CASSPQGWNTGELFF
few | NA | TRBJ1-5 | TRBV7-8 | TGTGCCAGCAGCGCGGACGGGCCAGATCAGCCCCAGCATTTT | CASSADGPDQPQHF
few | NA | TRBJ2-7 | TRBV19 | TGTGCCACAGGGACACCCCCCTCCTACGAGCAGTACTTC | CATGTPPSYEQYF
few | TRBD2 | TRBJ2-3 | TRBV11-3 | TGTGCCAGCAGCCAGGGACTAGCGGTAGATACGCAGTATTTT | CASSQGLAVDTQYF
many | TRBD2 | TRBJ2-4 | TRBV11-1 | TGTGCCAGCAGCCCCGGGACTAGCGGGAGGTACAACATTCAGTACTTC | CASSPGTSGRYNIQYF
NA | TRBD2 | TRBJ2-5 | TRBV11-2 | TGTGCCAGCGCCCTCTCGCGGGGGGGCGAGACCCAGTACTTC | CASALSRGGETQYF
few | NA | TRBJ1-2 | TRBV24-1 | TGTGCCACCAGTGATCGGGCGGACTATGGCTACACCTTC | CATSDRADYGYTF
NA | NA | TRBJ1-2 | TRBV28 | TGTGCCAGCAGTTTTCGGGGGGGCTATGGCTACACCTTC | CASSFRGGYGYTF
NA | TRBD1 | TRBJ1-1 | TRBV28 | TGTGCCAGCAGCCCACTACCTCGGACAGGGGGCGCCGATACTGAAGCTTTCTTT | CASSPLPRTGGADTEAFF
many | TRBD2 | TRBJ2-1 | TRBV29-1 | TGCAGCGTTGCTCCACTAGCGGGTAATGAGCAGTTCTTC | CSVAPLAGNEQFF
few | NA | TRBJ1-1 | TRBV29-1 | TGCAGCGTTCCCCCCGTGGCGTTGAACACTGAAGCTTTCTTT | CSVPPVALNTEAFF
many | NA | TRBJ1-2 | TRBV7-9 | TGTGCCAGCAGCCGTGTTCCCTATGGCTACACCTTC | CASSRVPYGYTF
many | TRBD2 | TRBJ2-7 | TRBV11-2 | TGTGCCAGCACTAGGGCGGGAGCGGGGTACGAGCAGTACTTC | CASTRAGAGYEQYF
many | NA | TRBJ2-3 | TRBV25-1 | TGTGCCAGCAGTGCGATGGATACGCAGTATTTT | CASSAMDTQYF
NA | NA | TRBJ2-6 | TRBV6-5 | TGTGCCAGCAGTTTAAGGGGCTCTGGGGCCAACGTCCTGACTTTC | CASSLRGSGANVLTF